This entry lists 22 T cell receptor beta chains sequenced from one sample in a study of shared clonotypes between healthy human individuals. Assay: immunoSEQ multiplex PCR; the TCRdb copy retains only in-frame clones and omits some. The sample has almost 750,000 clones, 72% seen once. The specimen was memory CD4+ T cells sorted from blood. Documented subset: CD45RA-negative fraction. Receptors originate from a young woman in good health.

The chain joins TRBV6-6 to TRBJ2-1; 7 bases are shared with TRBD1. J lost 4 bases, V lost 4 bases, and 4 bases had no gene match. The CDR3 is 14 residues long. Germline CDR1 and CDR2: MNHNY and SVGAGI (reference sequence). The CDR3 protein is CASSWETGYNEQFF. CDR3 DNA: TGTGCCAGCAGTTGGGAGACAGGGTACAATGAGCAGTTCTTC.

This chain links TRBV30 with TRBJ2-5, with a weak D call TRBD2 (5 bases). The CDR3 spans 14 residues. CDR1 and CDR2 from the germline V gene are GTSNPN and SVGIG (reference sequence). Trimming pared 3 bases from V and 4 bases from J, leaving 15 bases between. The CDR3: CAWSAAGRRETQYF. CDR3 nucleotides: TGTGCCTGGAGCGCGGCGGGTAGGCGAGAGACCCAGTACTTC.

The CDR3 region is CASSGRERNTGELFF. The CDR3 bases are TGTGCCAGCAGCGGCCGGGAAAGGAACACCGGGGAGCTGTTTTTT. The V gene is TRBV9, the J gene TRBJ2-2, with D maybe TRBD2 (5 bases). Germline V gene lookup returns CDR1 SGDLS and CDR2 YYNGEE. The CDR3 is 15 amino acids. Trimming shortened V by 3 bases and J by 1 base, and 10 bases separated the two germline ends.

The DNA for the CDR3 is TGTGCCAGCAGCTTAAGTGGGGCTACCCCAGGTGAGCAGTTCTTC. It encodes CASSLSGATPGEQFF. The rearrangement links TRBV11-2 to TRBJ2-1; D perhaps matches TRBD1 (5 bases). CDR3 size: 15 residues. Trimming removed 2 bases at V and 9 bases at J, with 17 bases between. Germline V CDR1 and CDR2: SGHAT, FQNNGV.

The chain carries TRBV29-1 and TRBJ2-7; 8 nucleotides match TRBD1. The CDR3 has 12 residues. Germline-derived CDR1 and CDR2 are SQVTM and ANQGSEA. After removal of 7 bases from V and 4 bases from J, the junction contained 6 bases not matched to a gene. The CDR3 protein is CSAWTGRYEQYF. Written as DNA, the CDR3 is TGCAGCGCCTGGACAGGGAGGTACGAGCAGTACTTC.

This clone occurred a few times. The chain is built from TRBV20-1 and TRBJ1-2, with D hard to call. The CDR3 contains 8 residues. The V and J ends lost 7 bases and 8 bases respectively, with 5 bases between them. Germline V CDR1 and CDR2: DFQATT, SNEGSKA (reference sequence). The CDR3 loop reads CSGVGYTF. CDR3 nucleotides: TGCAGTGGGGTCGGCTACACCTTC.

The chain joins TRBV7-9 to TRBJ1-1; the match to TRBD1 covers 11 bases. The CDR3 has 16 amino acids. Losses at the gene ends were 4 bases for V and 5 bases for J; bases not matched to a gene: 9. Germline lookup yields CDR1 SEHNR and CDR2 FQNEAQ (reference sequence). The CDR3, as DNA: TGTGCCAGCAGCTCCTGGACAGGGGGCGCGGAAACTGAAGCTTTCTTT. This gives the protein CASSSWTGGAETEAFF.

The chain is built from TRBV30 and TRBJ2-7; 7 bases are a match to TRBD1. The CDR3 has 13 amino acids. V was clipped by 3 bases and J by 0 bases; unmatched bases: 2. From germline, CDR1 is GTSNPN and CDR2 SVGIG (reference sequence). CDR3 in amino acids: CAWRAGGSYEQYF. CDR3 coding DNA: TGTGCCTGGAGGGCAGGGGGCTCCTACGAGCAGTACTTC.

This chain uses TRBV11-3 with TRBJ1-5; possibly TRBD1 for D (6 bases). CDR1 and CDR2 from the germline V gene are SGHNT and YENEEA. CDR3 size: 12 residues. V was shortened by 6 bases and J by 7 bases, with 10 bases between the two germline ends. CDR3 coding DNA: TGTGCCAGCAGGCAGGGGAGGCAGCCCCAGCATTTT. This sequence encodes CASRQGRQPQHF.

The chain employs TRBV7-2 and TRBJ2-2; D is unresolved. This CDR3 region has 14 residues. Trimming left V 1 base short and J 5 bases short, with 8 bases between. Per germline, CDR1 SGHTA and CDR2 FQGNSA. This chain's CDR3 is CASSLVGRTGELFF. CDR3 DNA sequence: TGTGCCAGCAGCTTAGTAGGGCGGACCGGGGAGCTGTTTTTT.

The chain is built from TRBV5-4 and TRBJ2-3; tentatively, D is TRBD2 (5 bases). Trimming cost V 1 base and J 3 bases, with 12 bases left between them. This CDR3 has 15 residues. CDR1 is SGHNT, CDR2 YYREEE, per germline (reference sequence). Written as DNA, the CDR3 is TGTGCCAGCAGCTTGCGTCTAGCTGAGACAGATACGCAGTATTTT. This translates into CASSLRLAETDTQYF.

With regard to this clone: Since a far larger clone is one base different, this is likely a read error. This chain connects TRBV2 to TRBJ2-7, with 7 bases matching TRBD2. The CDR3 spans 14 residues. Per the germline V gene, CDR1 is SNHLY and CDR2 is FYNNEI. Germline trimming cut 6 bases from V and 0 bases from J; bases unmatched to any gene: 5. The CDR3 protein is CASSRQRDSYEQYF. As DNA, the CDR3 is TGTGCCAGCAGCAGACAGCGGGACTCCTACGAGCAGTACTTC. Variable domain in full (rest from reference TRBV2 and TRBJ2-7): EPEVTQTPSHQVTQMGQEVILRCVPISNHLYFYWYRQILGQKVEFLVSFYNNEISEKSEIFDDQFSVERPDGSNFTLKIRSTKLEDSAMYFCASSRQRDSYEQYFGPGTRLTVT.

The chain has TRBV7-9 and TRBJ1-1; D remains ambiguous. From germline, CDR1 is SEHNR and CDR2 FQNEAQ (reference sequence). Deletions cut 2 bases from V and 1 base from J, with 8 bases between. The CDR3 extends over 14 amino acids. CDR3 sequence reads: CASSLNAANTEAFF. The CDR3 DNA follows: TGTGCCAGCAGCTTAAATGCAGCGAACACTGAAGCTTTCTTT.

The genes are TRBV30 and TRBJ1-3; D gene unclear. The CDR3 has 13 residues. V was pared by 2 bases and J by 2 bases, with 7 bases between. Germline CDR1 and CDR2: GTSNPN and SVGIG (reference sequence). CDR3 DNA: TGTGCCTGGAGTAAGGGAGCTGGAAACACCATATATTTT. This sequence encodes CAWSKGAGNTIYF.

The chain employs TRBV28 and TRBJ2-7; 7 positions match TRBD1. The germline gives CDR1 MDHEN, CDR2 SYDVKM. Unmatched junction bases numbered 10, after V lost 2 bases and J lost 9 bases. The CDR3 totals 14 residues. The CDR3 region is CASSLTGVVTRQYF. CDR3 nucleotides: TGTGCCAGCAGTTTAACAGGGGTCGTTACGAGGCAGTACTTC.

This chain connects TRBV29-1 to TRBJ1-1, with 7 bases matching TRBD1. The CDR3 covers 14 residues. V was clipped by 4 bases and J by 3 bases; unmatched bases: 8. CDR1 is SQVTM, CDR2 ANQGSEA, per germline. CDR3 nucleotides: TGCAGCGTTGTTGGGACAGTAGCGGACACTGAAGCTTTCTTT. Protein: CSVVGTVADTEAFF.

The chain combines TRBV7-8 with TRBJ2-5, with D possibly being TRBD1 (6 bases). V dropped 8 bases and J dropped 4 bases, with 14 bases sitting between them. The CDR3 is made up of 13 amino acids. Germline V gene sequence: CDR1 SGHVS, CDR2 FQNEAQ. The CDR3 bases are TGTGCCAGCCGAAAGGGGGTAGTAGAGACCCAGTACTTC. This gives the protein CASRKGVVETQYF.

Note on this clone: Possible read error: a much larger clone is one base away. The V call is TRBV7-3, the J call TRBJ2-7; 9 bases are shared with TRBD1. With 5 bases clipped from V and 3 bases from J, the junction kept 2 bases outside the gene matches. This CDR3 is 13 amino acids long. Germline V lookup: CDR1 SGHTA, CDR2 FQGTGA. The chain's CDR3 is CASSPGQGYEQYF. In nucleotides, the CDR3 is TGTGCCAGCAGCCCGGGACAGGGCTACGAGCAGTACTTC. Using reference TRBV7-3 and TRBJ2-7 for the parts outside the CDR3, the full variable domain is GAGVSQTPSNKVTEKGKYVELRCDPISGHTALYWYRQSLGQGPEFLIYFQGTGAADDSGLPNDRFFAVRPEGSVSTLKIQRTERGDSAVYLCASSPGQGYEQYFGPGTRLTVT.

The rearrangement joins TRBV14 to TRBJ2-3; D not resolved. Germline values: CDR1 SGHDN, CDR2 FVKESK. V was clipped by 0 bases and J by 2 bases, with 12 bases between them. The CDR3 totals 16 residues. The CDR3 reads CASSQEETWYTDTQYF. The CDR3, as DNA: TGTGCCAGCAGCCAAGAGGAGACATGGTACACAGATACGCAGTATTTT.

The V call is TRBV10-1, the J call TRBJ2-2; TRBD1 matches at 7 bases. Germline V gene data show CDR1 as WNHNN and CDR2 as SYGVQD (reference sequence). The V and J ends lost 3 bases and 0 bases, in that order; junction bases with no gene match: 1. This CDR3 contains 15 residues. Written as DNA, the CDR3 is TGCGCCAGCAGTGACGGGACAGCGAACACCGGGGAGCTGTTTTTT. It yields the protein CASSDGTANTGELFF.

V and J are TRBV29-1 and TRBJ2-5, with D perhaps matching TRBD1 (5 bases). The germline CDR1 and CDR2 sequences are SQVTM and ANQGSEA. The CDR3 covers 12 residues. Trimming removed 4 bases from V and 2 bases from J, with 8 bases in between. The CDR3 sequence is CSVGQQQETQYF. CDR3 DNA: TGCAGCGTTGGACAGCAACAAGAGACCCAGTACTTC.

The chain joins TRBV7-3 to TRBJ2-2; no clear D gene. Germline V gives CDR1 SGHTA, CDR2 FQGTGA. The V and J ends lost 3 bases and 4 bases respectively, with 6 bases between them. The CDR3 contains 13 residues. As DNA, the CDR3 is TGTGCCAGCAGCTTGGGAAGCACCGGGGAGCTGTTTTTT. This gives the protein CASSLGSTGELFF.